This T cell receptor beta chain comes out of a study of control samples from healthy donors and cancer patients. Libraries were prepared by immunoSEQ multiplex PCR; TCRdb keeps only in-frame clonotypes and omits some of them. This table has around 82,000 clones, over 75% appearing once. From germline, CDR1 is LGHNA and CDR2 YNFKEQ. CDR3 length: 18 residues. Unmatched junction bases numbered 10, after V lost 0 bases and J lost 4 bases. The chain uses TRBV4-2 and TRBJ2-4, with 9 bases matching TRBD2. What was sequenced was blood. This TCR came from a man aged 50-59 years in good health. The CDR3 DNA is TGTGCCAGCAGCCAAGAGGCGGGGAGGCTAGCGGGGAAAAACATTCAGTACTTC. As protein: CASSQEAGRLAGKNIQYF.